These T cell receptor beta chains were read from a single sample in a study of memory CD4+ T cells and cytomegalovirus serostatus. Assay used: immunoSEQ multiplex PCR; TCRdb lists only in-frame clones, some missing. The data show about 50,000 clones, 65% to 85% seen once. Sequenced: memory CD4+ T cells from blood. The source is an adult in good health and CMV-seronegative. Each CDR3 is given with its conserved first and last residue. D genes are given only for firm matches. Rows may omit the clone size; those that give it use once, few, many or a size class.

TRBJ2-1	.	TRBV11-2	TRBD2	TGTGCCAGCAGCGCCGGGCAGCGGGGGCCTTACAATGAGCAGTTCTTC	CASSAGQRGPYNEQFF
TRBJ1-1	.	TRBV6-1	.	TGTGCCAGCAGCCCGAACTATGAAGCTTTCTTT	CASSPNYEAFF
TRBJ2-7	.	TRBV6-5	.	TGTGCCAGCAGTCTCCGGGACCGGGTGGGCTACGAGCAGTACTTC	CASSLRDRVGYEQYF
TRBJ2-5	.	TRBV29-1	.	TGCAGCGTTGGAGCTAACCAAGAGACCCAGTACTTC	CSVGANQETQYF
TRBJ1-1	.	TRBV2	TRBD1	TGTGCCAGCCGACAGGGCGTCGGAAGGGTATCGGAAGCTTTCTTT	CASRQGVGRVSEAFF
TRBJ1-5	once	TRBV28	TRBD1	TGTGCCATAAGGGGGGGTCACAGGGGGCTAAGCAATCAGCCCCAGCATTTT	CAIRGGHRGLSNQPQHF
TRBJ2-7	.	TRBV6-1	.	TGTGCCAGCAGTGAACCAGTAAAGGTGACAGCCCCCGAGCAGTACTTC	CASSEPVKVTAPEQYF
TRBJ2-7	.	TRBV27	.	TGTGCCAGCAGTTTATTACTAGCTCCCTACGAGCAGTACTTC	CASSLLLAPYEQYF
TRBJ1-4	.	TRBV25-1	.	TGTGCCAGCAGTGAGGCAGATACGACTAATGAAAAACTGTTTTTT	CASSEADTTNEKLFF
TRBJ2-1	once	TRBV6-4	.	TGTGCCTCACTATACAATGAGCAGTTCTTC	CASLYNEQFF
TRBJ2-1	once	TRBV5-1	TRBD2	TGCGCCAGCAGGGGGACTAGCGGGGTATATGAGCAGTTCTTC	CASRGTSGVYEQFF
TRBJ2-2	.	TRBV29-1	TRBD2	TGCAGCGTTGGAAGAAGCGGGAGGACCGGGGAGCTGTTTTTT	CSVGRSGRTGELFF
TRBJ2-7	.	TRBV9	.	TGTGCCAGCAGCGGGACAGCCAACCCCTACGAGCAGTACTTC	CASSGTANPYEQYF
TRBJ2-3	.	TRBV7-3	TRBD2	TGTGCCAGCAGCTCTTCAGCGGGGCAGCCGGGGGATACGCAGTATTTT	CASSSSAGQPGDTQYF
TRBJ2-7	.	TRBV7-9	TRBD1	TGTGCCAGCAGCTTAGGCCACGCGGGACAGGGTTTCCACGAGCAGTACTTC	CASSLGHAGQGFHEQYF
TRBJ1-1	.	TRBV7-2	.	TGTGCCAGCAGATGGGACATCCGGAACACTGAAGCTTTCTTT	CASRWDIRNTEAFF
TRBJ2-2	once	TRBV5-1	.	TGCGCCAGCAGCTTGAGGGGTCGGAACACCGGGGAGCTGTTTTTT	CASSLRGRNTGELFF
TRBJ2-1	.	TRBV29-1	.	TGCAGTCTAAATGATGGGGAGCAGTTCTTC	CSLNDGEQFF
TRBJ2-7	.	TRBV4-2	.	TGTGCCAGCAGCCAAGGGCGCGGGGGCAACGAGCAGTACTTC	CASSQGRGGNEQYF
TRBJ1-1	.	TRBV7-2	.	TGTGCCAGCAGCTTAGGGACCGCGGGGACTGAAGCTTTCTTT	CASSLGTAGTEAFF
TRBJ1-6	.	TRBV30	.	TGTGCCTGGAGTAAGGGGGGCCGGGAAGGGTCACCCCTCCACTTT	CAWSKGGREGSPLHF
TRBJ2-2	.	TRBV18	.	TGTGCCAGCTCACCACCGAACCAGCAGGGCGGCGGGGAGCTGTTTTTT	CASSPPNQQGGGELFF
TRBJ1-1	few	TRBV6-1	.	TGTGCCAGCAGAGCGACCCCGACGGACACTGAAGCTTTCTTT	CASRATPTDTEAFF
TRBJ1-5	.	TRBV6-1	TRBD1	TGTGCCAGCAGTGAAGCCCGGACAGGGACCTATCAGCCCCAGCATTTT	CASSEARTGTYQPQHF
TRBJ2-7	.	TRBV7-9	TRBD1	TGTGCCAGCAGCTTGGGACAGTTAGGAACCTACGAGCAGTACTTC	CASSLGQLGTYEQYF
TRBJ1-2	.	TRBV7-2	.	TGTGCCAGCAGCTTCTCAACCCAGCTTAACTATGGCTACACCTTC	CASSFSTQLNYGYTF
TRBJ2-7	.	TRBV7-6	TRBD2	TGTGCCAGCAGCTTAGCCGCTAGCGGGGGGGGCGAGCAGTACTTC	CASSLAASGGGEQYF
TRBJ1-1	medium-sized	TRBV30	.	TGTGCCTGGAGTCGCCCGGGACACCACCCTGAAGCTTTCTTT	CAWSRPGHHPEAFF
TRBJ1-6	.	TRBV28	.	TGTGCCACCGGGACCGGGACGTATAATTCACCCCTCCACTTT	CATGTGTYNSPLHF
TRBJ2-4	.	TRBV4-2	TRBD1	TGTGCCAGCAGCCAAGCGGGACAGTCAAACATTCAGTACTTC	CASSQAGQSNIQYF
TRBJ1-3	.	TRBV12-2	.	TGTGCAAGTCGCTTAGCGCGGGGTCGGGGAGGAAACACCATATATTTT	CASRLARGRGGNTIYF
TRBJ1-1	.	TRBV5-1	TRBD1	TGCGCCAGCAGCTTTTTCGGACAGGGGGACACTGAAGCTTTCTTT	CASSFFGQGDTEAFF
TRBJ1-1	once	TRBV4-2	.	TGTGCCAGCAGCCAAGCCCGGGACTATGGCGCTGAAGCTTTCTTT	CASSQARDYGAEAFF
TRBJ1-1	.	TRBV5-1	.	TGCGCCAGCAGCTCTGGCCGTCTAATGGGCACTGAAGCTTTCTTT	CASSSGRLMGTEAFF
TRBJ2-2	.	TRBV5-1	.	TGCGCCAGCAGCCTGGGCATCCGGGACAAAAAGACCGGGGAGCTGTTTTTT	CASSLGIRDKKTGELFF
TRBJ1-1	.	TRBV20-1	.	TGCAGTGCTGAGGGGAACACTGAAGCTTTCTTT	CSAEGNTEAFF
TRBJ1-1	.	TRBV5-1	.	TGCGCCAGCAGCACGACAAGGAACACTGAAGCTTTCTTT	CASSTTRNTEAFF
TRBJ2-5	.	TRBV7-9	.	TGTGCCAGCAGCTTATCGGGCTCAGTAGAGACCCAGTACTTC	CASSLSGSVETQYF
TRBJ1-1	.	TRBV28	.	TGTGCCAGCAGTTTAAACCCACAGGGCGGCACCAAGAGGGCTGAAGCTTTCTTT	CASSLNPQGGTKRAEAFF
TRBJ2-1	.	TRBV30	TRBD1	TGTGCCTGGACCCTAACAGGGGTCCTCGTAGGTGAGCAGTTCTTC	CAWTLTGVLVGEQFF
TRBJ1-1	.	TRBV4-1	TRBD1	TGCGCCAGCGAAGCTGGAAATTACAGGGGACCGAACACTGAAGCTTTCTTT	CASEAGNYRGPNTEAFF
TRBJ1-1	once	TRBV28	.	TGTGCCAGCAGTAAATCCGGGACGGACACTGAAGCTTTCTTT	CASSKSGTDTEAFF
TRBJ1-6	.	TRBV10-3	.	TGTGCCATCAGTGATCAGTCAATCAGAAGCTCCTATAATTCACCCCTCCACTTT	CAISDQSIRSSYNSPLHF
TRBJ1-4	.	TRBV27	.	TGTGCCAGCAGCCCCCGGGGAGGCGAAAAACTGTTTTTT	CASSPRGGEKLFF
TRBJ1-4	.	TRBV5-1	.	TGCGCCAGCAGACGGCTGGGGGAAAGAAATGAAAAACTGTTTTTT	CASRRLGERNEKLFF
TRBJ1-1	.	TRBV5-1	.	TGCGCCAGCAGCTTATCGACAGGAAAGAACACTGAAGCTTTCTTT	CASSLSTGKNTEAFF
TRBJ2-3	.	TRBV4-2	TRBD2	TGTGCCAGCAGCCAATCCCATGGGGGGGGTGGAGATACGCAGTATTTT	CASSQSHGGGGDTQYF
TRBJ2-2	.	TRBV2	TRBD2	TGTGCCAGCGGTAGCGGGGGGCTGCCGAGCGGGGAGCTGTTTTTT	CASGSGGLPSGELFF
TRBJ2-2	.	TRBV9	.	TGTGCCAGCAGCGCTCTTATCGCGAACACCGGGGAGCTGTTTTTT	CASSALIANTGELFF
TRBJ2-7	.	TRBV18	.	TGTGCCAGCTCCGAATCGAGGGAACAGGGTTACGAGCAGTACTTC	CASSESREQGYEQYF
TRBJ1-5	.	TRBV30	.	TGTGCCTGGAGTGCCTCCTTTACTTATAGCAATCAGCCCCAGCATTTT	CAWSASFTYSNQPQHF
TRBJ2-1	.	TRBV6-6	.	TGTGCCAGCAGCCCCGGGACCTACAATGAGCAGTTCTTC	CASSPGTYNEQFF
TRBJ1-1	.	TRBV19	.	TGTGCCTCCCTTAAGAGCGGTCTCCGGGACACTGAAGCTTTCTTT	CASLKSGLRDTEAFF
TRBJ2-3	once	TRBV5-8	TRBD1	TGTGCCGGTACGAGCCGGGACAGGGGCACAGATACGCAGTATTTT	CAGTSRDRGTDTQYF
TRBJ2-3	.	TRBV7-9	TRBD2	TGTGCCAGCAGCCTCCTGGCGACTAGCGGTAGGGATACGCAGTATTTT	CASSLLATSGRDTQYF